This T cell receptor beta chain was recovered during a study of T-cell reconstitution after alpha-beta-depleted transplantation in children. Unique molecular identifiers featured in how the TCRbeta library was prepared. TCRdb independently ran MiXCR on the PCR reads; one entry per CDR3 protein. The sample lists around 380,000 distinct CDR3 sequences; 9.5% to 13% were seen once. Per the germline V gene, CDR1 is SGHTA and CDR2 is FQGNSA. V lost 5 bases, J lost 5 bases, and 18 bases lay in between. The CDR3 is made up of 15 amino acids. This sequence originates from a human donor who donated a stem cell graft to a child with acute myeloid leukemia. The chain has TRBV7-2 and TRBJ2-5; a possible D gene is TRBD2 (6 bases). Material: PBMCs from the stem cell graft donor, obtained from the stem cell graft. CDR3 in amino acids: CASSQTSSWVETQYF. The CDR3 DNA follows: TGTGCCAGCAGCCAGACTAGTAGTTGGGTGGAGACCCAGTACTTC. Full variable domain (outside the CDR3, taken from reference TRBV7-2 and TRBJ2-5): GAGVSQSPSNKVTEKGKDVELRCDPISGHTALYWYRQSLGQGLEFLIYFQGNSAPDKSGLPSDRFSAERTGGSVSTLTIQRTQQEDSAVYLCASSQTSSWVETQYFGPGTRLLVL.